Each of the 9 T cell receptor beta chains below was sequenced from the same sample in a study of cytomegalovirus exposure and HLA in healthy donors. With 60 Vbeta and 13 Jbeta primers, the PCR was carried out. TCRdb keeps only in-frame clones here, not all; method: immunoSEQ multiplex PCR. The sample records 80,000 to 130,000 clones, around 74% being singletons. The source material was PBMCs. The receptors originated from a male donor in good health and CMV-seropositive.

The rearrangement uses TRBV2 and TRBJ2-5; 7 nucleotides line up with TRBD2. Trimming at V came to 10 bases and at J to 4 bases, leaving 6 bases not matched to a gene. The CDR3 loop spans 12 amino acids. Germline CDR1 and CDR2: SNHLY and FYNNEI. CDR3 sequence reads: CATREDRETQYF. CDR3 bases: TGTGCCACTCGGGAGGATCGAGAGACCCAGTACTTC.

The chain is built from TRBV5-4 and TRBJ1-2; TRBD1 matches 10 bases. Unmatched junction bases numbered 5, after V lost 4 bases and J lost 2 bases. The CDR3 spans 15 residues. Germline CDR1 and CDR2: SGHNT and YYREEE (reference sequence). CDR3 region: CASSEGTGANYGYTF. The DNA for the CDR3 is TGTGCCAGCAGCGAAGGGACAGGGGCCAACTATGGCTACACCTTC.

The chain uses TRBV2 and TRBJ1-1, with TRBD1 identical over 7 bases. The V segment lost 7 bases and the J segment 5 bases; nucleotides outside the gene matches: 13. Germline CDR1 SNHLY, CDR2 FYNNEI. This CDR3 comprises 15 residues. CDR3 coding DNA: TGTGCCAGCATCATTGGCAGGGACAGTAGGACTGAAGCTTTCTTT. It is translated as CASIIGRDSRTEAFF.

The CDR3 nucleotides read TGTGCCAGCAGACTGGGCACAGATACGCAGTATTTT. This translates into CASRLGTDTQYF. V gene TRBV13 combines with J gene TRBJ2-3; D is unclear. The CDR3 runs 12 residues. Germline CDR1 is PRHDT and CDR2 is FYEKMQ (reference sequence). Trimming shortened V by 6 bases and J by 1 base, and 5 bases separated the two germline ends.

In this sample, this clone turned up once. The chain has TRBV5-1 and TRBJ2-7; TRBD2 matches at 10 bases. With V trimmed by 0 bases and J by 3 bases, 3 bases remained unmatched. From germline, CDR1 is SGHRS and CDR2 YFSETQ. The CDR3 spans 15 residues. CDR3 sequence (DNA): TGCGCCAGCAGCTTGGGTAGCGGGGGGCACTACGAGCAGTACTTC. Translating gives CASSLGSGGHYEQYF.

This chain joins TRBV4-2 and TRBJ1-1; maybe TRBD1 (6 bases). The CDR3 consists of 14 residues. Germline CDR1 and CDR2: LGHNA and YNFKEQ. The ends were cut back, 1 base at V and 1 base at J, with 7 bases in the middle. CDR3 sequence (DNA): TGTGCCAGCAGCCAAGCCAGGGGGAACACTGAAGCTTTCTTT. This gives the protein CASSQARGNTEAFF.

The chain couples TRBV9 to TRBJ1-2, with TRBD1 identical over 7 bases. The length of the CDR3 is 12 residues. Looked up from germline, CDR1 is SGDLS and CDR2 is YYNGEE. Losses at the gene ends were 5 bases for V and 4 bases for J; bases not matched to a gene: 2. CDR3 sequence: CASRGTAYGYTF. Here the CDR3 DNA reads TGTGCCAGCAGAGGGACAGCCTATGGCTACACCTTC.

This clone was counted a few times. The chain couples TRBV28 to TRBJ2-3, with 7 bases that match TRBD1. The CDR3 is 16 residues long. V was pared by 5 bases and J by 0 bases, with 8 bases of the junction left unmatched. Germline V CDR1 and CDR2: MDHEN, SYDVKM. The CDR3 nucleotides are TGTGCCAGCAGTGAGATGGACAGGCAAAGCACAGATACGCAGTATTTT. Its protein is CASSEMDRQSTDTQYF.

The J gene is TRBJ1-6, the V gene TRBV7-8; possible D gene TRBD1, 6 bases. V lost 4 bases and J 3 bases, leaving 16 bases between the germline ends. Germline V gene lookup returns CDR1 SGHVS and CDR2 FQNEAQ. CDR3 length: 17 residues. CDR3 residues: CASSSRRAGDYNSPLHF. Written as DNA, the CDR3 is TGTGCCAGCAGCTCCCGCCGGGCAGGGGACTATAATTCACCCCTCCACTTT.